Each of the 22 T cell receptor beta chains below was sequenced from the same sample in a study of T cell responses to AZD1222 COVID-19 vaccine. This table comes from immunoSEQ multiplex PCR, and its TCRdb copy is limited to in-frame clones, with some not included. The sample holds under 170,000 clones, over 75% seen once. The sequencing used peripheral blood, collected 28 days after the second AZD1222 dose. The source is an adult who received the AZD1222 COVID-19 vaccine.

The CDR3: CASSQDRTSGELFF. The CDR3 DNA reads TGCGCCAGCAGCCAAGATCGGACTAGCGGGGAGCTGTTTTTT. The gene calls are TRBV4-1 and TRBJ2-2; 7 bases line up with TRBD2. Germline CDR1 reads MGHRA; CDR2 reads YSYEKL. With V trimmed by 0 bases and J by 7 bases, 2 bases remained unmatched. The CDR3 is 14 residues long.

The count of this clone is one. V and J are TRBV15 and TRBJ1-2; D ambiguous. Germline CDR1 reads LNHNV; CDR2 reads YYDKDF (reference sequence). The CDR3 runs 15 residues. Trimming pared 3 bases from V and 0 bases from J, leaving 11 bases between. Here the CDR3 reads CATSRGRPTNYGYTF. The CDR3 DNA follows: TGTGCCACCAGCAGGGGGAGGCCTACTAACTATGGCTACACCTTC.

To note about this clone: This CDR3 is also generated by other DNA sequences in the sample. The chain recombines TRBV30 with TRBJ1-5; no clear D gene. Germline lookup yields CDR1 GTSNPN and CDR2 SVGIG (reference sequence). Trimming took 0 bases from V and 4 from J, leaving 7 bases between them. The length of the CDR3 is 13 residues. The CDR3 reads CAWSVGGNQPQHF. The CDR3 nucleotides are TGTGCCTGGAGTGTAGGCGGAAATCAGCCCCAGCATTTT.

The chain has TRBV19 and TRBJ2-6; D may be TRBD1 (5 bases). Deletions cut 5 bases from V and 0 bases from J, with 17 bases between. This CDR3 has 18 amino acids. Looked up from germline, CDR1 is LNHDA and CDR2 is SQIVND (reference sequence). CDR3 in DNA: TGTGCCAGTAGTCAACAACAGGTATCAAGCTCTGGGGCCAACGTCCTGACTTTC. This translates into CASSQQQVSSSGANVLTF.

V is TRBV7-6 and J is TRBJ2-2; maybe TRBD2 (6 bases). The CDR3 length is 15 residues. In germline, CDR1 is SGHVS, CDR2 FNYEAQ. V gave up 3 bases and J gave up 4 bases, with 12 bases separating them. CDR3 nucleotides: TGTGCCAGCAGCTTCCGGGAGAGGATCACCGGGGAGCTGTTTTTT. Encoded protein: CASSFRERITGELFF.

The chain combines TRBV28 with TRBJ2-5, with TRBD1 matching over 10 bases. V dropped 3 bases and J dropped 2; count of bases not matched to a gene: 3. CDR3 length: 15 residues. Per the germline V gene, CDR1 is MDHEN and CDR2 is SYDVKM. CDR3 amino acids: CASSFPGQGQETQYF. CDR3 in DNA: TGTGCCAGCAGTTTCCCGGGACAGGGGCAAGAGACCCAGTACTTC.

The chain carries TRBV4-1 and TRBJ2-7, with D perhaps TRBD2 (6 bases). The V end lost 0 bases, the J end lost 7 bases, and 13 bases lay between the germline ends. Germline loops: CDR1 MGHRA, CDR2 YSYEKL. The CDR3 extends over 14 amino acids. CDR3 bases: TGCGCCAGCAGCCAAGAAGTGGGGGGTGGGGAGCAGTACTTC. It codes for CASSQEVGGGEQYF.

The gene calls are TRBV7-9 and TRBJ2-1; 9 bases fit TRBD2. From germline, CDR1 is SEHNR and CDR2 FQNEAQ (reference sequence). This CDR3 comprises 15 residues. V lost 6 bases, J lost 2 bases, and 5 bases stayed unmatched. In DNA form, the CDR3 reads TGTGCCAGCAGTTCTAGCGGGGCTGCCTACAATGAGCAGTTCTTC. Translating gives CASSSSGAAYNEQFF.

This clone was picked up a small number of times. The chain combines TRBV28 with TRBJ2-7; maybe TRBD1 (5 bases). This CDR3 has 13 amino acids. The V end lost 5 bases, the J end lost 6 bases, and 14 bases lay between the germline ends. Per the germline V gene, CDR1 is MDHEN and CDR2 is SYDVKM. Here the CDR3 DNA reads TGTGCCAGCAGTCTCCCCTTAGGGGTCGAGCAGTACTTC. This encodes CASSLPLGVEQYF.

This rearrangement joins TRBV13 to TRBJ2-7; 11 bases agree with TRBD2. The CDR3 runs 16 residues. Unmatched junction bases numbered 7, after V lost 3 bases and J lost 3 bases. Germline CDR1 PRHDT, CDR2 FYEKMQ (reference sequence). CDR3 DNA: TGTGCCAGCAGCTTGGGGGGACTAGCGGTCCACTACGAGCAGTACTTC. This translates into CASSLGGLAVHYEQYF.

For the CDR3, the DNA is TGTGCCAGCTCAGATTCAGGGGTAGGGACTGAAGCTTTCTTT. It codes for CASSDSGVGTEAFF. The V gene is TRBV18, the J gene TRBJ1-1, with D possibly TRBD1 on 6 matching bases. Trimming cost V 5 bases and J 5 bases, with 15 bases left between them. CDR1 is KGHSH, CDR2 LQKENI, per germline. This CDR3 region has 14 residues.

V gene TRBV7-9 combines with J gene TRBJ1-2; 8 bases are shared with TRBD1. The germline gives CDR1 SEHNR, CDR2 FQNEAQ (reference sequence). Trimming at V came to 6 bases and at J to 0 bases, leaving 9 bases not matched to a gene. The CDR3 spans 16 residues. The CDR3: CASRHRDRWANYGYTF. The CDR3 DNA reads as TGTGCCAGCAGGCACCGGGACAGGTGGGCTAACTATGGCTACACCTTC.

This chain joins TRBV10-1 and TRBJ1-2; no clear D gene. Per germline, CDR1 WNHNN and CDR2 SYGVQD (reference sequence). Trimming removed 0 bases at V and 8 bases at J, with 16 bases between. The CDR3 extends over 15 amino acids. The CDR3 DNA follows: TGCGCCAGCAGTGAGTCCGGACCCCCAGGCGGCGGCTACACCTTC. As protein: CASSESGPPGGGYTF.

The chain has TRBV19 and TRBJ1-2; D is perhaps TRBD1 (5 bases). CDR3 length: 14 residues. V lost 3 bases to trimming and J lost 5 bases, with 13 bases between them. CDR1 and CDR2 (germline): LNHDA, SQIVND (reference sequence). The CDR3 sequence: CASSMMIEGYGYTF. In DNA form, the CDR3 reads TGTGCCAGTAGTATGATGATAGAGGGGTATGGCTACACCTTC.

The genes are TRBV6-5 and TRBJ1-1; tentatively, D is TRBD1 (5 bases). Germline CDR1 MNHEY, CDR2 SVGAGI. CDR3 size: 13 residues. Trimming took 7 bases from V and 6 from J, leaving 15 bases between them. CDR3 in amino acids: CASTDWGSAEAFF. CDR3 DNA: TGTGCCAGCACCGACTGGGGGTCCGCTGAAGCTTTCTTT.

The chain is built from TRBV25-1 and TRBJ1-1; possibly TRBD1 for D (5 bases). CDR1 MGHDK and CDR2 SYGVNS come from the germline V gene. V lost 4 bases and J lost 5, with 20 bases in between. The length of the CDR3 is 16 residues. DNA for the CDR3: TGTGCCAGCAGTGGCCATGGGGGTATGATGGGGACTGAAGCTTTCTTT. Translating it yields CASSGHGGMMGTEAFF.

The chain carries TRBV6-5 and TRBJ2-1, with TRBD2 matching 13 bases. The V gene end was trimmed by 6 bases and the J gene end by 9 bases; junction bases not matched to a gene: 8. From germline, CDR1 is MNHEY and CDR2 SVGAGI. There are 15 residues in the CDR3. As DNA, the CDR3 is TGTGCCAGCAGGTTACTAGCGGGAGGGCCTGGTGAGCAGTTCTTC. This codes for CASRLLAGGPGEQFF.

The count of this clone is one. This chain connects TRBV7-8 to TRBJ1-1, with D perhaps matching TRBD1 (5 bases). Germline V lookup: CDR1 SGHVS, CDR2 FQNEAQ. The CDR3 runs to 14 residues. Trimming removed 2 bases from V and 1 base from J, with 8 bases in between. CDR3 amino acids: CASSLRQQNTEAFF. The CDR3 nucleotides are TGTGCCAGCAGCTTACGACAGCAGAACACTGAAGCTTTCTTT.

The J gene is TRBJ2-3, the V gene TRBV5-1; the D gene is possibly TRBD2 (5 bases). Deletions cut 7 bases from V and 3 bases from J, with 15 bases between. CDR3 length equals 14 residues. From germline, CDR1 is SGHRS and CDR2 YFSETQ. The CDR3 region is CASVSSTLTDTQYF. The CDR3 DNA follows: TGCGCCAGCGTCTCTAGCACTTTGACAGATACGCAGTATTTT. Together with reference TRBV5-1 and TRBJ2-3, the CDR3 gives the full variable domain: KAGVTQTPRYLIKTRGQQVTLSCSPISGHRSVSWYQQTPGQGLQFLFEYFSETQRNKGNFPGRFSGRQFSNSRSEMNVSTLELGDSALYLCASVSSTLTDTQYFGPGTRLTVL.

The V gene is TRBV4-1, the J gene TRBJ1-6; D gene ambiguous. V lost 1 base and J 0 bases, leaving 7 bases between the germline ends. The germline V gene has CDR1 MGHRA and CDR2 YSYEKL. The CDR3 is made up of 16 amino acids. The CDR3 nucleotides read TGCGCCAGCAGCCAAGGCCAACGCTCCTATAATTCACCCCTCCACTTT. Translation: CASSQGQRSYNSPLHF.

The chain is built from TRBV19 and TRBJ2-7; a possible D gene is TRBD1 (6 bases). This CDR3 comprises 12 residues. V dropped 5 bases and J dropped 6 bases, with 11 bases sitting between them. In germline, CDR1 is LNHDA, CDR2 SQIVND (reference sequence). The CDR3 is CASSPEGVEQYF. CDR3 nucleotide sequence: TGTGCCAGTAGTCCAGAGGGGGTCGAGCAGTACTTC.

As to this clone: A junction boundary mismatches the germline segment, possibly from a read error. The rearrangement links TRBV12-3 or TRBV12-4 to TRBJ2-7, with 7 positions matching TRBD2. CDR3 length: 12 residues. CDR3 sequence: CASGGSSNEQYF. Written as DNA, the CDR3 is TGTGCCTCCGGGGGGAGCTCCAACGAGCAGTACTTC.